The 31 T cell receptor beta chains in this list originate from one sample, sequenced in a study of control samples from healthy donors and cancer patients. Method: immunoSEQ multiplex PCR; TCRdb's copy keeps in-frame clones and lacks some. The table includes 150,000 to 200,000 clones, around 87% detected once. The specimen sequenced was blood. The receptor set was obtained from a woman aged 50 to 60 in good health.

The CDR3 DNA is TGTGCCAGCAGTGTTTCCGAGAACACTGAAGCTTTCTTT. It is translated as CASSVSENTEAFF. This chain uses TRBV6-4 with TRBJ1-1; D call uncertain. CDR1 MRHNA and CDR2 SNTAGT come from the germline V gene. Trimming removed 4 bases from V and 1 base from J, with 7 bases in between. There are 13 residues in the CDR3.

The chain employs TRBV29-1 and TRBJ1-6; perhaps TRBD1 as D (5 bases). Germline CDR1 and CDR2: SQVTM and ANQGSEA. V was clipped by 7 bases and J by 0 bases, with 10 bases between them. The CDR3 loop spans 14 amino acids. The CDR3 here is CSARDSSYNSPLHF. The CDR3 region has the DNA TGCAGCGCCCGTGACAGCTCCTATAATTCACCCCTCCACTTT.

V gene TRBV5-6 combines with J gene TRBJ2-2; TRBD1 matches 7 bases. The CDR3 consists of 15 residues. V shed 5 bases and J 2 bases; nucleotides not matched to a gene: 6. Germline values: CDR1 SGHDT, CDR2 YYEEEE. The CDR3 nucleotides read TGTGCCAGCAGTTACGACAGGGCAAACACCGGGGAGCTGTTTTTT. Protein: CASSYDRANTGELFF.

This clone was seen repeatedly, ten times or more. The genes are TRBV28 and TRBJ1-5; 8 bases agree with TRBD1. This CDR3 comprises 14 residues. Germline V gene data show CDR1 as MDHEN and CDR2 as SYDVKM. With 1 base clipped from V and 5 bases from J, the junction kept 1 base outside the gene matches. CDR3 DNA sequence: TGTGCCAGCAGTTTATCAGGGGGCTATCAGCCCCAGCATTTT. Protein product: CASSLSGGYQPQHF.

The DNA for the CDR3 is TGTGCCAGTATGGTCGGCCAGGCCAATCAGCCCCAGCATTTT. It translates to CASMVGQANQPQHF. J is TRBJ1-5 and V is TRBV19; D is ambiguous. The CDR3 extends over 14 amino acids. Germline V gene lookup returns CDR1 LNHDA and CDR2 SQIVND (reference sequence). V was trimmed by 7 bases and J by 3 bases, leaving 13 bases between them. The full variable domain, its missing parts supplied by reference TRBV19 and TRBJ1-5, is DGGITQSPKYLFRKEGQNVTLSCEQNLNHDAMYWYRQDPGQGLRLIYYSQIVNDFQKGDIAEGYSVSREKKESFPLTVTSAQKNPTAFYLCASMVGQANQPQHFGDGTRLSIL.

The chain couples TRBV2 to TRBJ1-4; D is unclear. CDR3 length: 14 residues. Trimming took 7 bases from V and 8 from J, leaving 17 bases between them. Germline assignment: CDR1 SNHLY and CDR2 FYNNEI. CDR3 DNA sequence: TGTGCCAGCAAAGGCCTATACAATGGAGAAAAACTGTTTTTT. Amino acids: CASKGLYNGEKLFF.

This chain connects TRBV9 to TRBJ2-5, with D tentatively TRBD1 (6 bases). Germline CDR1 SGDLS, CDR2 YYNGEE. The CDR3 has 14 residues. V dropped 1 base and J dropped 5 bases, with 12 bases sitting between them. The CDR3 here is CASSVYGGSETQYF. As DNA, the CDR3 is TGTGCCAGCAGCGTATATGGGGGCTCGGAGACCCAGTACTTC.

In its sample, this clone was seen once. This chain joins TRBV7-6 and TRBJ2-2; maybe TRBD1 (6 bases). V lost 4 bases and J lost 7, with 16 bases in between. The germline gives CDR1 SGHVS, CDR2 FNYEAQ. The CDR3 spans 15 residues. CDR3 in DNA: TGTGCCAGCAGCTCCCAAATACAGGGTATCGGGGAGCTGTTTTTT. It codes for CASSSQIQGIGELFF. The complete variable domain, with remaining parts taken from reference TRBV7-6 and TRBJ2-2, reads GAGVSQSPRYKVTKRGQDVALRCDPISGHVSLYWYRQALGQGPEFLTYFNYEAQQDKSGLPNDRFSAERPEGSISTLTIQRTEQRDSAMYRCASSSQIQGIGELFFGEGSRLTVL.

The V gene is TRBV19, the J gene TRBJ1-2; 8 bases are shared with TRBD1. V was pared by 7 bases and J by 1 base, with 5 bases of the junction left unmatched. This CDR3 contains 14 residues. CDR1 and CDR2 (germline): LNHDA, SQIVND (reference sequence). The CDR3 is CASTPGQVNYGYTF. The DNA of the CDR3 is TGTGCCAGTACCCCGGGACAGGTTAACTATGGCTACACCTTC.

The chain links TRBV7-2 to TRBJ2-7, with 8 bases matching TRBD1. The CDR3 runs 15 residues. Germline lookup yields CDR1 SGHTA and CDR2 FQGNSA. V lost 2 bases to trimming and J lost 2 bases; unmatched junction nucleotides: 5. CDR3 sequence reads: CASSLSSDRAYEQYF. The DNA of the CDR3 is TGTGCCAGCAGCTTATCCTCGGACAGGGCCTACGAGCAGTACTTC.

This clone was recorded a few times. CDR3 amino acids: CASSFGGAYEQYF. The CDR3 DNA reads TGTGCCAGCAGCTTCGGCGGAGCCTACGAGCAGTACTTC. The chain couples TRBV11-3 to TRBJ2-7; no clear D gene. The germline CDR1 and CDR2 sequences are SGHNT and YENEEA. The CDR3 loop spans 13 amino acids. Trimming stripped 3 bases from V and 2 bases from J, with 8 bases between. The variable domain in full, with the rest retrieved from reference TRBV11-3 and TRBJ2-7, is EAGVVQSPRYKIIEKKQPVAFWCNPISGHNTLYWYLQNLGQGPELLIRYENEEAVDDSQLPKDRFSAERLKGVDSTLKIQPAELGDSAVYLCASSFGGAYEQYFGPGTRLTVT.

The V gene is TRBV10-3, the J gene TRBJ2-7; D may be TRBD1 (5 bases). Germline assignment: CDR1 ENHRY and CDR2 SYGVKD. The CDR3 is made up of 14 amino acids. Trimming removed 0 bases from V and 0 bases from J, with 6 bases in between. Here the CDR3 DNA reads TGTGCCATCAGTGAGTCAGGGGACTCCTACGAGCAGTACTTC. Protein: CAISESGDSYEQYF.

The chain uses TRBV6-5 and TRBJ1-4; 7 nucleotides align to TRBD1. From germline, CDR1 is MNHEY and CDR2 SVGAGI. This CDR3 is 13 amino acids long. Trimming at V came to 10 bases and at J to 7 bases, leaving 9 bases not matched to a gene. The CDR3 DNA follows: TGTGCCAACGCAGGGGGGCCGACTGAAAAACTGTTTTTT. Translating gives CANAGGPTEKLFF.

V and J are TRBV14 and TRBJ2-1, with TRBD1 matching 7 bases. The germline V gene has CDR1 SGHDN and CDR2 FVKESK. Unmatched junction bases numbered 4, after V lost 2 bases and J lost 6 bases. This CDR3 contains 14 residues. CDR3 region: CASSQFGTVNEQFF. The CDR3 coding sequence is TGTGCCAGCAGCCAATTCGGGACAGTCAATGAGCAGTTCTTC.

This clone was counted only a few times. The chain is built from TRBV4-3 and TRBJ1-1; TRBD1 is a possible D gene (5 bases). From germline, CDR1 is LGHNA and CDR2 YSLEER. CDR3 size: 13 residues. Trimming pared 4 bases from V and 11 bases from J, leaving 17 bases between. The DNA of the CDR3 is TGCGCCAGCAGCCCGGAGACGTGGAGGGACGCTTTCTTT. Protein sequence: CASSPETWRDAFF.

The chain couples TRBV5-4 to TRBJ2-7; D gene uncertain. The CDR3 is made up of 14 amino acids. V was pared by 0 bases and J by 1 base, with 8 bases between. Germline-derived CDR1 and CDR2 are SGHNT and YYREEE (reference sequence). The CDR3 is CASSLGAGSYEQYF. CDR3 sequence (DNA): TGTGCCAGCAGCTTGGGTGCAGGTTCCTACGAGCAGTACTTC. Variable domain in full (rest from reference TRBV5-4 and TRBJ2-7): ETGVTQSPTHLIKTRGQQVTLRCSSQSGHNTVSWYQQALGQGPQFIFQYYREEENGRGNFPPRFSGLQFPNYSSELNVNALELDDSALYLCASSLGAGSYEQYFGPGTRLTVT.

This clone was detected once. The chain carries TRBV2 and TRBJ1-1; D is ambiguous. Per germline, CDR1 SNHLY and CDR2 FYNNEI. V was pared by 8 bases and J by 0 bases, with 7 bases between. The CDR3 covers 12 residues. CDR3 in amino acids: CASSEVNTEAFF. The DNA for the CDR3 is TGTGCCAGCTCCGAGGTGAACACTGAAGCTTTCTTT.

The rearrangement uses TRBV2 and TRBJ1-5, with D uncertain. Germline V gene sequence: CDR1 SNHLY, CDR2 FYNNEI. Trimming shortened V by 6 bases and J by 2 bases, and 8 bases separated the two germline ends. The CDR3 spans 13 residues. The CDR3 loop is CASRTFGNQPQHF. The CDR3 DNA follows: TGTGCCAGCAGGACCTTTGGCAATCAGCCCCAGCATTTT.

In its sample, this clone was seen a few times. Distinct nucleotide sequences in the sample also encode this CDR3. V is TRBV19 and J is TRBJ1-1, with no clear D. The CDR3 covers 14 residues. The V end was cut by 3 bases, the J end by 0 bases, with 8 bases between. Per germline, CDR1 LNHDA and CDR2 SQIVND (reference sequence). Here the CDR3 DNA reads TGTGCCAGTAGTATCGGAGGGATGAACACTGAAGCTTTCTTT. Protein: CASSIGGMNTEAFF.

CDR3 amino acids: CASSLSGTEAFF. The CDR3 DNA reads TGTGCCAGCAGCTTATCTGGGACTGAAGCTTTCTTT. This chain joins TRBV7-3 and TRBJ1-1; D is uncertain. Germline V lookup: CDR1 SGHTA, CDR2 FQGTGA. Trimming stripped 2 bases from V and 5 bases from J, with 6 bases between. The CDR3 contains 12 residues.

The chain joins TRBV28 to TRBJ2-2, with 9 nucleotides matching TRBD2. Unmatched junction bases numbered 3, after V lost 7 bases and J lost 0 bases. CDR3 length: 15 amino acids. Germline CDR1 MDHEN, CDR2 SYDVKM. The CDR3: CASTIAGANTGELFF. The CDR3 nucleotides read TGTGCCAGCACTATAGCGGGGGCGAACACCGGGGAGCTGTTTTTT.

This clone was recorded only once. The chain is built from TRBV27 and TRBJ2-2, with D unresolved. Looked up from germline, CDR1 is MNHEY and CDR2 is SMNVEV (reference sequence). The CDR3 contains 12 residues. Trimming stripped 5 bases from V and 3 bases from J, with 4 bases between. The CDR3 bases are TGTGCCAGCAGTATGTACACCGGGGAGCTGTTTTTT. Amino acid sequence: CASSMYTGELFF.

The chain couples TRBV6-4 to TRBJ1-6, with a weak D call TRBD1 (5 bases). Per the germline V gene, CDR1 is MRHNA and CDR2 is SNTAGT. This CDR3 comprises 17 residues. Trimming stripped 6 bases from V and 4 bases from J, with 19 bases between. The CDR3 sequence is CASRDRPLTVYNSPLHF. The CDR3 nucleotides are TGTGCCAGCAGAGATAGGCCTCTGACAGTATATAATTCACCCCTCCACTTT.

V gene TRBV30 combines with J gene TRBJ1-2; D unresolved. The CDR3 is made up of 12 amino acids. From germline, CDR1 is GTSNPN and CDR2 SVGIG (reference sequence). The V and J ends lost 7 bases and 8 bases respectively, with 17 bases between them. CDR3 nucleotides: TGTGCCTCCCCGAGCAGGCTCGCCGGCTACACCTTC. It is translated as CASPSRLAGYTF.

This rearrangement joins TRBV28 to TRBJ2-1; D gene ambiguous. From germline, CDR1 is MDHEN and CDR2 SYDVKM. CDR3 length equals 12 residues. Trimming shortened V by 2 bases and J by 10 bases, and 9 bases separated the two germline ends. The CDR3 DNA follows: TGTGCCAGCAGTTTAATAGGGCAGGAGCAGTTCTTC. Translation: CASSLIGQEQFF.

CDR3 bases: TGTGCCAGCAGTTTATCGACGGTGAACACCGGGGAGCTGTTTTTT. Translation: CASSLSTVNTGELFF. The chain is built from TRBV28 and TRBJ2-2; D unclear. Trimming shortened V by 1 base and J by 1 base, and 7 bases separated the two germline ends. CDR3 length: 15 amino acids. Germline CDR1 reads MDHEN; CDR2 reads SYDVKM.

This chain uses TRBV9 with TRBJ2-1; D unresolved. Germline V gene data show CDR1 as SGDLS and CDR2 as YYNGEE. The CDR3 runs to 15 residues. Between the trimmed V and J ends, which lost 0 bases and 8 bases, there was a span of 15 bases. DNA of the CDR3: TGTGCCAGCAGCGTAGATTGGTCTAATATGGATGAGCAGTTCTTC. Amino acids: CASSVDWSNMDEQFF.

The rearrangement uses TRBV27 and TRBJ1-6; D not resolved. Looked up from germline, CDR1 is MNHEY and CDR2 is SMNVEV (reference sequence). This CDR3 is built from 17 residues. The V end was cut by 1 base, the J end by 2 bases, with 12 bases between. CDR3 bases: TGTGCCAGCAGTTTATTTAGCTTAAGCGCCTATAATTCACCCCTCCACTTT. This gives the protein CASSLFSLSAYNSPLHF.

This rearrangement joins TRBV5-6 to TRBJ1-2, with TRBD1 identical over 10 bases. The V gene end was trimmed by 4 bases and the J gene end by 6 bases; junction bases not matched to a gene: 9. CDR1 and CDR2 (germline): SGHDT, YYEEEE. This CDR3 has 15 residues. CDR3 sequence: CASSPTGGMNDGYTF. The CDR3, as DNA: TGTGCCAGCAGCCCGACAGGGGGCATGAATGATGGCTACACCTTC.

This clone appeared a single time. The chain recombines TRBV7-9 with TRBJ1-4; D gene unclear. CDR3 length equals 15 residues. The germline gives CDR1 SEHNR, CDR2 FQNEAQ (reference sequence). The germline V and J ends were trimmed by 3 bases and 7 bases, with 15 bases remaining between them. The CDR3 nucleotides are TGTGCCAGCAGCTTTGATGGAGAGTTGGGTGAAAAACTGTTTTTT. Amino acid sequence: CASSFDGELGEKLFF.

The gene calls are TRBV28 and TRBJ2-1; possibly TRBD1 for D (6 bases). The V end lost 4 bases, the J end lost 6 bases, and 16 bases lay between the germline ends. Germline-derived CDR1 and CDR2 are MDHEN and SYDVKM. This CDR3 has 15 amino acids. This CDR3 reads CASSWPRDTFNEQFF. The CDR3 nucleotides are TGTGCCAGCAGTTGGCCTAGGGACACATTCAATGAGCAGTTCTTC.